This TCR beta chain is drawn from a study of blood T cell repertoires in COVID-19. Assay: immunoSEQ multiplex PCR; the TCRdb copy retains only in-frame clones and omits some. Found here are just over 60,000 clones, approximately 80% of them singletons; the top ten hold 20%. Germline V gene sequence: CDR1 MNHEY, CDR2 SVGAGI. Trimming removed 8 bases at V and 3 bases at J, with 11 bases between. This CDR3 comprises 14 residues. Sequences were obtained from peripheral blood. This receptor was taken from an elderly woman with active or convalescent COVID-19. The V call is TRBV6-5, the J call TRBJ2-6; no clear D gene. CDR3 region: CASYFGGGANVLTF. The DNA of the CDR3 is TGTGCCAGCTACTTCGGTGGTGGGGCCAACGTCCTGACTTTC.